This T cell receptor (beta chain) emerged from a study of control samples from healthy donors and cancer patients. Germline CDR1 is MNHEY and CDR2 is SVGEGT. V dropped 5 bases and J dropped 14 bases, with 15 bases sitting between them. CDR3 length equals 12 residues. The data were produced by immunoSEQ multiplex PCR, yet TCRdb's version contains in-frame clones alone and is incomplete. The data show approximately 90,000 clones, roughly 84% seen once. Sequenced input: blood. The chain uses TRBV6-2 or TRBV6-3 and TRBJ2-2; tentative D call: TRBD1 (5 bases). This receptor was taken from a woman in her forties in good health. The CDR3 DNA sequence: TGTGCCAGCAGTCTCATTAGGGGCGATCTGTTTTTT. Translation gives CASSLIRGDLFF.